A single sample is the source of the 8 T cell receptor beta chains below, sequenced in a study of cytomegalovirus exposure and HLA in healthy donors. PCR amplification relied on 60 Vbeta primers (plus 13 Jbeta primers). Method: immunoSEQ multiplex PCR; TCRdb's copy keeps in-frame clones and lacks some. The sample has under 130,000 clones; 65% to 90% are singletons. Source material: PBMCs. All receptors come from a man younger than 40 in good health and CMV-seropositive.

V and J are TRBV4-1 and TRBJ1-3, with D possibly matching TRBD1 (6 bases). V was trimmed by 5 bases and J by 2 bases, leaving 25 bases between them. Looked up from germline, CDR1 is MGHRA and CDR2 is YSYEKL. The CDR3 length is 19 residues. The CDR3 sequence: CASSSDTLTRQVAGNTIYF. The CDR3 coding sequence is TGCGCCAGCAGCTCCGATACTCTAACCAGACAGGTCGCTGGAAACACCATATATTTT.

This clone was found a few times. V is TRBV5-4 and J is TRBJ1-2; D not resolved. Germline V gives CDR1 SGHNT, CDR2 YYREEE (reference sequence). V was clipped by 6 bases and J by 8 bases, with 23 bases between them. This CDR3 region has 15 residues. The CDR3 region is CASNTNPKAGEGYTF. The CDR3, as DNA: TGTGCCAGCAACACAAATCCCAAAGCGGGTGAAGGCTACACCTTC.

The V gene is TRBV4-1, the J gene TRBJ1-4; D might be TRBD1 (6 bases). CDR3 size: 15 residues. Germline V gives CDR1 MGHRA, CDR2 YSYEKL. With 4 bases removed from V and 4 bases from J, the gap between germline ends came to 13 bases. The CDR3 reads CASSPIDRYNEKLFF. CDR3 sequence (DNA): TGCGCCAGCAGCCCTATTGACAGGTATAATGAAAAACTGTTTTTT.

This chain connects TRBV30 to TRBJ1-2; D is ambiguous. Trimming took off 2 bases at V and 5 bases at J, with 12 bases between the two ends. Looked up from germline, CDR1 is GTSNPN and CDR2 is SVGIG (reference sequence). CDR3 length equals 13 residues. Written as DNA, the CDR3 is TGTGCCTGGAGTCTAACCCCACGGTATGGCTACACCTTC. Its protein product is CAWSLTPRYGYTF.

The chain uses TRBV5-1 and TRBJ1-2, with 8 positions matching TRBD1. J lost 4 bases, V lost 4 bases, and 9 bases had no gene match. This CDR3 has 15 amino acids. Germline CDR1 reads SGHRS; CDR2 reads YFSETQ. The DNA of the CDR3 is TGCGCCAGCAGCCCGGGACAGGTGGCGGCCTATGGCTACACCTTC. Amino acids: CASSPGQVAAYGYTF.

The table lists this clone with a few counts. The chain carries TRBV13 and TRBJ2-5; 8 nucleotides match TRBD2. The J segment lost 4 bases and the V segment lost 7 bases, leaving 2 bases of the junction unmatched. In germline, CDR1 is PRHDT, CDR2 FYEKMQ (reference sequence). The CDR3 sequence is 12 residues long. The CDR3 nucleotides read TGTGCCAGCACCCGGGGGGGAGAGACCCAGTACTTC. Its translation is CASTRGGETQYF. The full variable domain, with the rest looked up from reference TRBV13 and TRBJ2-5, is AAGVIQSPRHLIKEKRETATLKCYPIPRHDTVYWYQQGPGQDPQFLISFYEKMQSDKGSIPDRFSAQQFSDYHSELNMSSLELGDSALYFCASTRGGETQYFGPGTRLLVL.

J is TRBJ1-4 and V is TRBV2; 9 nucleotides match TRBD1. This CDR3 is built from 13 residues. In germline, CDR1 is SNHLY, CDR2 FYNNEI. J was trimmed by 8 bases and V by 7 bases; bases with no gene match: 5. The CDR3 region is CASTRDREEKLFF. The CDR3, as DNA: TGTGCCAGCACCCGGGACAGGGAAGAAAAACTGTTTTTT. Combining the CDR3 with reference TRBV2 and TRBJ1-4 gives the whole variable domain EPEVTQTPSHQVTQMGQEVILRCVPISNHLYFYWYRQILGQKVEFLVSFYNNEISEKSEIFDDQFSVERPDGSNFTLKIRSTKLEDSAMYFCASTRDREEKLFFGSGTQLSVL.

The CDR3 nucleotides read TGTGCCAGCAGCCAGAGGGTGGACCACGAGCAGTACTTC. Translation gives CASSQRVDHEQYF. This chain joins TRBV9 and TRBJ2-7; tentatively, D is TRBD2 (5 bases). Trimming cost V 4 bases and J 5 bases, with 13 bases left between them. The CDR3 extends over 13 amino acids. Germline lookup yields CDR1 SGDLS and CDR2 YYNGEE.